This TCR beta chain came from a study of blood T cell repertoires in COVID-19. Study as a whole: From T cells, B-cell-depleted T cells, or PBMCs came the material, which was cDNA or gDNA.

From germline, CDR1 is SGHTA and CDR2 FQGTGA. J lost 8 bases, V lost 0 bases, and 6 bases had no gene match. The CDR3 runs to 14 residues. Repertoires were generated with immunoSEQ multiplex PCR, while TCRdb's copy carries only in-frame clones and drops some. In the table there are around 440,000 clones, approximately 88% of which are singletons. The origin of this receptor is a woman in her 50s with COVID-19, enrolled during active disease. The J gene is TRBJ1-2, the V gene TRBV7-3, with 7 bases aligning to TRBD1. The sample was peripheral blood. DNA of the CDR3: TGTGCCAGCAGCTTAACGAGACAGGGAGGAGGCTACACCTTC. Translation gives CASSLTRQGGGYTF.